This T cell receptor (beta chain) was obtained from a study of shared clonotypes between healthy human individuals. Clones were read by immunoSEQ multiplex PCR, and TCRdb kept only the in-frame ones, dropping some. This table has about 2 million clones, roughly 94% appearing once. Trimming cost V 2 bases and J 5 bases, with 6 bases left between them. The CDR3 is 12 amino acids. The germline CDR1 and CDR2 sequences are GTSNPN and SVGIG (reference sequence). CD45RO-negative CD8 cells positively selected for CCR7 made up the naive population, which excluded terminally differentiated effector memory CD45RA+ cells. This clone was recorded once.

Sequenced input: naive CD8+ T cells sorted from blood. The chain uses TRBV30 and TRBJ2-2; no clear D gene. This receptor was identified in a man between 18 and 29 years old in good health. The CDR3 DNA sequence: TGTGCCTGGAGTCAAGCAACCGGGGAGCTGTTTTTT. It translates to CAWSQATGELFF.